These T cell receptor beta chains were read from a single sample in a study of Ad26.COV2.S vaccination and SARS-CoV-2 variants. Sequencing was performed with immunoSEQ multiplex PCR; in TCRdb, only in-frame clones are kept and a portion is missing. Of hundreds of thousands of clones in the sample, around 87% are singletons; the top ten hold about 3%. The input for sequencing was peripheral blood, taken in a trial of Ad26.COV2.S vaccine versus placebo. Receptors originate from a person between 18 and 65 years old who received the Ad26.COV2.S COVID-19 vaccine or a placebo. Each CDR3 is given with its conserved first and last residue. The D gene is left open where the match is weak. Part of the rows lack a size; the others show once, few, many or a class for expanded clones.

clone size	J gene	D gene	V gene	CDR3 protein	CDR3 DNA
-	TRBJ1-2	-	TRBV10-3	CAISETVGYGYTF	TGTGCCATCAGTGAAACGGTCGGCTATGGCTACACCTTC
-	TRBJ1-4	-	TRBV18	CASSPRDSTNEKLFF	TGTGCCAGCTCACCACGTGACTCAACTAATGAAAAACTGTTTTTT
-	TRBJ1-4	-	TRBV7-9	CASRLVEGTTNEKLFF	TGTGCCAGCAGGCTAGTCGAGGGGACAACTAATGAAAAACTGTTTTTT
-	TRBJ1-2	-	TRBV6-6	CASAEGQNYGYTF	TGTGCCAGCGCAGAGGGACAAAACTATGGCTACACCTTC
-	TRBJ2-2	TRBD1	TRBV5-1	CASSPGTGNTGELFF	TGCGCCAGCAGCCCCGGGACAGGCAACACCGGGGAGCTGTTTTTT
-	TRBJ2-7	-	TRBV14	CASSQRGMEYEQYF	TGTGCCAGCAGCCAACGGGGGATGGAATACGAGCAGTACTTC
-	TRBJ2-5	TRBD2	TRBV4-2	CASSRGEGPETQYF	TGTGCCAGCAGCCGGGGGGAGGGGCCAGAGACCCAGTACTTC
-	TRBJ2-7	-	TRBV4-1	CASSQNPMTGVYEQYF	TGCGCCAGCAGCCAAAACCCTATGACTGGGGTCTACGAGCAGTACTTC
once	TRBJ1-4	TRBD1	TRBV19	CASSWTGDTNEKLFF	TGTGCCAGTAGTTGGACAGGGGACACTAATGAAAAACTGTTTTTT
-	TRBJ2-7	-	TRBV19	CAISRVESSYEQYF	TGTGCCATCAGTCGCGTCGAAAGCTCCTACGAGCAGTACTTC
-	TRBJ1-2	-	TRBV9	CASSGMGDGYTF	TGTGCCAGCAGCGGAATGGGGGATGGCTACACCTTC
-	TRBJ1-5	-	TRBV19	CASSIVAGSPPQHF	TGTGCCAGTAGTATAGTAGCTGGCTCTCCGCCCCAGCATTTT
-	TRBJ1-1	-	TRBV19	CASSTPAGGNTEAFF	TGTGCCAGTAGTACCCCCGCTGGGGGGAACACTGAAGCTTTCTTT
many	TRBJ2-7	TRBD2	TRBV4-3	CASSQETLTSGDLTLHEQYF	TGCGCCAGCAGCCAAGAAACCCTGACTAGCGGGGACCTCACCCTCCACGAGCAGTACTTC
-	TRBJ2-3	-	TRBV21-1	CASSPRFTDTQYF	TGTGCCAGCAGCCCTCGGTTCACAGATACGCAGTATTTT
-	TRBJ2-1	-	TRBV19	CASSTRTSYNEQFF	TGTGCCAGTAGTACCCGGACATCTTACAATGAGCAGTTCTTC
once	TRBJ2-7	-	TRBV2	CASSEGPGPPYEQYF	TGTGCCAGCAGTGAAGGGCCAGGTCCACCCTACGAGCAGTACTTC
-	TRBJ1-5	-	TRBV24-1	CATSDLDSNQPQHF	TGTGCCACCAGTGATTTGGACAGCAATCAGCCCCAGCATTTT
-	TRBJ1-2	TRBD1	TRBV29-1	CSVHLFPDRAGGYTF	TGCAGCGTTCACCTCTTTCCCGACAGGGCTGGTGGCTACACCTTC
-	TRBJ2-7	TRBD1	TRBV24-1	CATSDIGQGGLYEQYF	TGTGCCACCAGTGATATAGGACAGGGGGGACTCTACGAGCAGTACTTC
-	TRBJ2-1	TRBD2	TRBV6-4	CASSVLAGGHNEQFF	TGTGCCAGCAGTGTCCTAGCGGGGGGCCACAATGAGCAGTTCTTC
-	TRBJ2-2	TRBD2	TRBV5-8	CASSRGLAANTGELFF	TGTGCCAGCAGCCGAGGACTAGCGGCAAACACCGGGGAGCTGTTTTTT
-	TRBJ1-5	-	TRBV19	CASSRTGGTNQPQHF	TGTGCCAGTAGCCGGACGGGCGGGACCAATCAGCCCCAGCATTTT
-	TRBJ1-1	TRBD1	TRBV5-8	CASSRAGTVNTEAFF	TGTGCCAGCAGCCGTGCCGGGACAGTTAACACTGAAGCTTTCTTT
-	TRBJ2-1	TRBD1	TRBV30	CAWSSGQGSREGYNEQFF	TGTGCCTGGAGTTCCGGACAGGGGTCCCGAGAGGGTTACAATGAGCAGTTCTTC
-	TRBJ1-2	-	TRBV18	CASSPISNREADGYTF	TGTGCCAGCTCACCGATTTCAAATAGGGAAGCGGATGGCTACACCTTC
few	TRBJ1-2	-	TRBV30	CAWSKGARLGYTF	TGTGCCTGGAGTAAGGGAGCCCGTCTAGGCTACACCTTC
-	TRBJ2-3	-	TRBV20-1	CSASTTLDSRFTDTQYF	TGCAGTGCTAGTACTACCCTGGACTCACGCTTCACAGATACGCAGTATTTT
-	TRBJ1-2	-	TRBV10-3	CAISESGDSENGYTF	TGTGCCATCAGTGAGTCGGGGGATTCGGAGAATGGCTACACCTTC
-	TRBJ1-3	-	TRBV5-1	CASSSGQGGSGNTIYF	TGCGCCAGCAGCTCCGGACAAGGAGGATCTGGAAACACCATATATTTT
-	TRBJ2-7	-	TRBV18	CASSPPVRYEQYF	TGTGCCAGCTCACCACCGGTAAGGTACGAGCAGTACTTC
few	TRBJ2-2	-	TRBV29-1	CSGNRGGTGELFF	TGCAGCGGAAACAGGGGGGGCACCGGGGAGCTGTTTTTT
-	TRBJ1-2	-	TRBV19	CASKSGNYGYTF	TGTGCCAGTAAATCCGGGAACTATGGCTACACCTTC
-	TRBJ2-2	TRBD2	TRBV7-7	CASSPTLAGGAGELFF	TGTGCTAGCAGCCCTACCCTAGCGGGGGGGGCCGGGGAGCTGTTTTTT
-	TRBJ1-1	TRBD1	TRBV18	CASSPFVGQENTEAFF	TGTGCCAGCTCACCTTTTGTGGGACAGGAAAACACTGAAGCTTTCTTT
-	TRBJ2-1	TRBD1	TRBV19	CASSLRQGVSYNEQFF	TGTGCCAGTAGTCTCAGACAGGGGGTGTCCTACAATGAGCAGTTCTTC
once	TRBJ1-6	-	TRBV6-5	CASSYLRTSNNSPLHF	TGTGCCAGCAGTTACCTCCGGACCTCGAATAATTCACCCCTCCACTTT
-	TRBJ1-4	-	TRBV9	CASSPDWGHNEKLFF	TGTGCCAGCAGCCCGGATTGGGGACACAATGAAAAACTGTTTTTT
-	TRBJ2-1	TRBD2	TRBV2	CASSYTGLAGGLYNEQFF	TGTGCCAGCAGTTACACAGGACTAGCGGGGGGACTCTACAATGAGCAGTTCTTC
-	TRBJ1-1	-	TRBV7-3	CAAQRGRNTEAFF	TGTGCCGCCCAACGGGGGAGGAACACTGAAGCTTTCTTT
-	TRBJ1-1	-	TRBV30	CAWSLQGNTEAFF	TGTGCCTGGAGTCTACAGGGGAACACTGAAGCTTTCTTT
-	TRBJ1-1	-	TRBV11-2	CASSALHGSLFTEAFF	TGTGCCAGCAGCGCACTACATGGGTCCCTGTTCACTGAAGCTTTCTTT
-	TRBJ1-1	-	TRBV20-1	CSASQQWGTKAFF	TGCAGTGCTAGTCAACAGTGGGGGACAAAAGCTTTCTTT
-	TRBJ1-4	TRBD1	TRBV6-4	CASSPPGQGPREKLFF	TGTGCCAGCAGCCCACCGGGACAGGGCCCGCGGGAAAAACTGTTTTTT
-	TRBJ2-5	-	TRBV6-5	CASSYSETQYF	TGTGCCAGCAGTTACTCTGAGACCCAGTACTTC
-	TRBJ1-5	-	TRBV10-1	CAIKDGVGVGNQPQHF	TGCGCCATCAAAGACGGGGTAGGTGTTGGCAATCAGCCCCAGCATTTT
-	TRBJ2-1	TRBD2	TRBV4-2	CASSPSGTSGYNEQFF	TGTGCCAGCAGCCCCTCCGGGACTAGCGGATACAATGAGCAGTTCTTC
-	TRBJ2-1	-	TRBV27	CASSLFGSTFFINEQFF	TGTGCCAGCAGTTTATTCGGCAGCACCTTTTTTATCAATGAGCAGTTCTTC
-	TRBJ2-5	-	TRBV5-5	CASSLVGGPETQYF	TGTGCCAGCAGCTTGGTCGGGGGTCCGGAGACCCAGTACTTC
-	TRBJ1-5	-	TRBV7-2	CASSYRGNQPQHF	TGTGCCAGCAGTTACAGGGGCAATCAGCCCCAGCATTTT